This passage covers 20 T cell receptor beta chains from one sample sequenced in a study of beta chain features in type 1 diabetes. The sequenced template was cDNA made from the entire isolated RNA. The method was immunoSEQ multiplex PCR; TCRdb's version includes in-frame clones alone and lacks a portion of them. Of about 130,000 clones in the sample, about a tenth were seen once. What was sequenced was central memory CD4+ T cells from blood. The receptor set was obtained from a young man in good health.

The chain joins TRBV18 to TRBJ2-2, with 7 bases lining up with TRBD2. The J segment lost 5 bases and the V segment lost 3 bases, leaving 6 bases of the junction unmatched. There are 15 residues in the CDR3. CDR1 KGHSH and CDR2 LQKENI come from the germline V gene. The CDR3 DNA is TGTGCCAGCTCACCGCGGGGAGGGAAAACCGGGGAGCTGTTTTTT. Translation gives CASSPRGGKTGELFF.

This clone was seen only a few times. A clone one base away is much larger, so this may be a read error. J is TRBJ2-7 and V is TRBV11-2; D is ambiguous. The ends were cut back, 2 bases at V and 3 bases at J, with 2 bases in the middle. This CDR3 spans 11 amino acids. CDR1 and CDR2 from the germline V gene are SGHAT and FQNNGV. In DNA form, the CDR3 reads TGTGCCAGCAGCTTACGCTACGAGCAGTACTTC. Translation: CASSLRYEQYF.

The J gene is TRBJ2-1, the V gene TRBV15, with 9 nucleotides matching TRBD2. This CDR3 is 15 amino acids long. CDR1 LNHNV and CDR2 YYDKDF come from the germline V gene (reference sequence). V gave up 4 bases and J gave up 5 bases; unmatched junction bases: 6. This CDR3 reads CATSTIAGENNEQFF. CDR3 in DNA: TGTGCCACCAGCACAATAGCGGGGGAAAACAATGAGCAGTTCTTC.

CDR3 DNA sequence: TGCGCCAGCAGCCCTTCCTCCGGGACAGGGAACACTGAAGCTTTCTTT. This encodes CASSPSSGTGNTEAFF. The chain uses TRBV4-3 and TRBJ1-1; 8 bases align to TRBD1. The CDR3 extends over 16 amino acids. Trimming removed 4 bases from V and 1 base from J; junction bases left unmatched: 8. Germline V gives CDR1 LGHNA, CDR2 YSLEER.

The V call is TRBV4-1, the J call TRBJ2-7; 8 nucleotides agree with TRBD2. The V gene's germline CDR1 is MGHRA and CDR2 YSYEKL. V shed 4 bases, J shed 1 base, and the junction held 6 bases outside the gene matches. The CDR3 has 15 amino acids. The CDR3 coding sequence is TGCGCCAGCAGCCCCGCGGGGGGCAGGTCCTACGAGCAGTACTTC. Translating gives CASSPAGGRSYEQYF.

This clone was counted a few times. V and J are TRBV18 and TRBJ1-1; weak D call: TRBD1 (5 bases). Germline V gene data show CDR1 as KGHSH and CDR2 as LQKENI. There are 15 residues in the CDR3. Trimming removed 6 bases from V and 0 bases from J, with 14 bases in between. The CDR3 region is CASSLFDRLNTEAFF. The CDR3 DNA is TGTGCCAGCTCCCTATTCGACAGATTGAACACTGAAGCTTTCTTT.

In its sample, this clone was seen a few times. The chain uses TRBV7-2 and TRBJ2-7, with 9 bases identical to TRBD2. The germline CDR1 and CDR2 sequences are SGHTA and FQGNSA. J lost 2 bases, V lost 5 bases, and 7 bases had no gene match. This CDR3 has 15 residues. The CDR3, as DNA: TGTGCCAGCAGCCCTAGGTCTAGCGGGGCCTACGAGCAGTACTTC. Its protein product is CASSPRSSGAYEQYF. Full variable domain (remainder filled in from reference TRBV7-2 and TRBJ2-7): GAGVSQSPSNKVTEKGKDVELRCDPISGHTALYWYRQSLGQGLEFLIYFQGNSAPDKSGLPSDRFSAERTGGSVSTLTIQRTQQEDSAVYLCASSPRSSGAYEQYFGPGTRLTVT.

In its sample, this clone was seen a few times. This chain uses TRBV9 with TRBJ2-3; D might be TRBD2 (5 bases). This CDR3 is built from 14 residues. Germline CDR1 reads SGDLS; CDR2 reads YYNGEE. The V and J ends lost 4 bases and 4 bases respectively, with 13 bases between them. CDR3 coding DNA: TGTGCCAGCAGCTCAATCAGAGGGCCAGATACGCAGTATTTT. Its translation: CASSSIRGPDTQYF.

The table lists this clone with a few counts. This chain uses TRBV6-4 with TRBJ2-2; maybe TRBD1 (6 bases). The germline gives CDR1 MRHNA, CDR2 SNTAGT. This CDR3 has 14 amino acids. The V gene lost 5 bases and the J gene lost 1 base, with 8 bases spanning the gap. The DNA of the CDR3 is TGTGCCAGCAGTCGACAGGAGAACACCGGGGAGCTGTTTTTT. It translates to CASSRQENTGELFF.

This clone has only a few counts. The rearrangement joins TRBV7-8 to TRBJ2-7, with 12 bases aligning to TRBD2. The germline CDR1 and CDR2 sequences are SGHVS and FQNEAQ. This CDR3 comprises 17 residues. V shed 5 bases and J 0 bases; nucleotides not matched to a gene: 8. In DNA, the CDR3 is TGTGCCAGCAGCACCGGACTAGCGGGGTCCCCCTCCTACGAGCAGTACTTC. This gives the protein CASSTGLAGSPSYEQYF.

This clone has a handful of counts. The gene calls are TRBV19 and TRBJ2-5; D gene unclear. This CDR3 is 12 amino acids long. Trimming shortened V by 4 bases and J by 5 bases, and 8 bases separated the two germline ends. Germline V CDR1 and CDR2: LNHDA, SQIVND (reference sequence). The CDR3 nucleotides read TGTGCCAGTAGTACCATCGGTGAGACCCAGTACTTC. Translated: CASSTIGETQYF.

This clone appeared a few times. In DNA, the CDR3 is TGTGCCAGCAGAAAGGTGGGGGGGGCCGGGGAGCAGTACTTC. It is translated as CASRKVGGAGEQYF. The V and J genes are TRBV5-4 and TRBJ2-7; tentatively, D is TRBD2 (7 bases). CDR3 length: 14 residues. Per germline, CDR1 SGHNT and CDR2 YYREEE (reference sequence). V was shortened by 5 bases and J by 7 bases, with 19 bases between the two germline ends.

The V call is TRBV15, the J call TRBJ1-2; D might be TRBD1 (6 bases). Trimming left V 4 bases short and J 4 bases short, with 16 bases between. The V gene's germline CDR1 is LNHNV and CDR2 YYDKDF (reference sequence). CDR3 size: 15 residues. The CDR3 DNA reads TGTGCCACCAGCACCAGGCAGGGGAAGGGCTATGGCTACACCTTC. This translates into CATSTRQGKGYGYTF.

The chain combines TRBV6-6 with TRBJ1-2; TRBD1 is a possible D gene (5 bases). In germline, CDR1 is MNHNY, CDR2 SVGAGI (reference sequence). CDR3 length equals 13 residues. V lost 8 bases, J lost 1 base, and 11 bases lay in between. Here the CDR3 reads CASEQGFNYGYTF. CDR3 DNA: TGTGCCAGCGAGCAGGGCTTTAACTATGGCTACACCTTC.

A few counts support this clone. The chain couples TRBV11-2 to TRBJ2-7; D is unclear. The germline V gene has CDR1 SGHAT and CDR2 FQNNGV. V lost 2 bases, J lost 3 bases, and 5 bases lay in between. CDR3 length equals 12 residues. The CDR3 nucleotides are TGTGCCAGCAGCTTAAGCGACTACGAGCAGTACTTC. This codes for CASSLSDYEQYF.

The chain has TRBV11-1 and TRBJ2-3; 9 positions match TRBD2. J lost 3 bases, V lost 6 bases, and 7 bases had no gene match. Germline CDR1 SGHAT, CDR2 FQDESV (reference sequence). CDR3 length: 15 amino acids. CDR3 nucleotides: TGTGCCAGCAGTCCTTGGCGGGGGGGTACAGATACGCAGTATTTT. Encoded protein: CASSPWRGGTDTQYF.

J is TRBJ2-7 and V is TRBV5-1; D remains unclear. There are 12 residues in the CDR3. Trimming removed 4 bases from V and 6 bases from J, with 11 bases in between. The germline gives CDR1 SGHRS, CDR2 YFSETQ. The CDR3 sequence: CASSETVGEQYF. DNA of the CDR3: TGCGCCAGCAGCGAAACAGTGGGCGAGCAGTACTTC.

This clone appeared a few times. The chain links TRBV10-3 to TRBJ2-6; TRBD1 matches at 9 bases. The CDR3 is 17 amino acids. In germline, CDR1 is ENHRY, CDR2 SYGVKD. After removal of 10 bases from V and 4 bases from J, the junction contained 14 bases not matched to a gene. CDR3 sequence (DNA): TGTGCCACCTCAAGTCCGGGACAGGGCTCCGGGGCCAACGTCCTGACTTTC. This sequence encodes CATSSPGQGSGANVLTF.

V gene TRBV5-1 combines with J gene TRBJ1-6; no definite D call. Germline CDR1 is SGHRS and CDR2 is YFSETQ. The CDR3 has 17 amino acids. Deletions cut 3 bases from V and 9 bases from J, with 22 bases between. The CDR3 sequence: CASSSSGGAPTSSPLHF. The CDR3 nucleotides read TGCGCCAGCAGCTCTTCAGGTGGCGCACCCACCAGTTCACCCCTCCACTTT. Complete variable domain (other parts from reference TRBV5-1 and TRBJ1-6): KAGVTQTPRYLIKTRGQQVTLSCSPISGHRSVSWYQQTPGQGLQFLFEYFSETQRNKGNFPGRFSGRQFSNSRSEMNVSTLELGDSALYLCASSSSGGAPTSSPLHFGNGTRLTVT.

This clone was seen ten or more times. The chain employs TRBV16 and TRBJ2-5; D is perhaps TRBD2 (7 bases). CDR1 KGHSY and CDR2 FQNENV come from the germline V gene. V was clipped by 0 bases and J by 4 bases, with 15 bases between them. The CDR3 contains 16 residues. The CDR3 protein is CASSQSGGRFGETQYF. The DNA for the CDR3 is TGTGCCAGCAGCCAATCGGGGGGGCGATTCGGAGAGACCCAGTACTTC.